What follows describes a single T cell receptor beta chain. The data were taken from a study of blood T cell repertoires in COVID-19. The germline V gene has CDR1 LGHNA and CDR2 YSLEER. The V end lost 4 bases, the J end lost 1 base, and 13 bases lay between the germline ends. This CDR3 is built from 15 residues. Here immunoSEQ multiplex PCR was the method, and the copy in TCRdb shows in-frame clones only, minus some. Found here are tens of thousands of clones, around 82% of them singletons; the top ten hold about 42%. What was sequenced was peripheral blood. The chain carries TRBV4-3 and TRBJ1-2; tentatively, D is TRBD1 (5 bases). The receptor comes from a man older than 75 with active or convalescent COVID-19. CDR3 bases: TGCGCCAGCAGCCCAAATCGGGGGGTTAACTATGGCTACACCTTC. This codes for CASSPNRGVNYGYTF.